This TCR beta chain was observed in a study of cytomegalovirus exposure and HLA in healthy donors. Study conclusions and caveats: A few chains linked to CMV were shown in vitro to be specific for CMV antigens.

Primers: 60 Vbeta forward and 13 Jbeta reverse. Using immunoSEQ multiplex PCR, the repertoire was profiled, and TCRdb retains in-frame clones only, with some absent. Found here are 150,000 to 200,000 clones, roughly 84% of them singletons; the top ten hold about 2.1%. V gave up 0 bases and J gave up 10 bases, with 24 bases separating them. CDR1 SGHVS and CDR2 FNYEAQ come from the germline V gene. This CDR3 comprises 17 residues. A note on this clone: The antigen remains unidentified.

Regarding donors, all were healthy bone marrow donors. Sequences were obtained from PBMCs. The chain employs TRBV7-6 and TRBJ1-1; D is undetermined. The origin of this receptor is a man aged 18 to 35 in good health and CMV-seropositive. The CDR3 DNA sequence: TGTGCCAGCAGCTTAGCCCCCGACGGGGAGGCTTGGGCGCGAGCTTTCTTT. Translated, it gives CASSLAPDGEAWARAFF.